The source of this T cell receptor (beta chain) is a study of blood T cell repertoires in COVID-19 (TCRdb year 2020). Describing the broader study: Samples covering the acute and convalescent phases of COVID-19 were provided by collaborators in the United States, Italy and Spain. A freely available public database, intended as a resource for researchers studying the immune response to SARS-CoV-2, is where the repertoires were released. Sample metadata almost always included a de-identified subject ID, COVID-19 status, age in years and sex. Deeply sampled blood TCRbeta repertoires from subjects exposed to, actively infected with, or recovered from COVID-19 were included in the dataset. Where available, HLA class I and class II types were obtained from metadata supplied by the sample provider rather than from assay-based typing. The samples were drawn from the first 160 participants of the ongoing ImmuneRACE study and from about 1,200 subjects provided by 6 global collaborators. The prospective study material was composed of cDNA or gDNA derived from T cells, B-cell-depleted T cells, or PBMCs.

The immunoSEQ Assay, a bias-controlled multiplex PCR, was used to amplify TCRbeta CDR3 regions from genomic DNA. In the authors' own workflow: The number of nucleated cells in each sample was estimated by amplification of reference gene primers within the assay. Sequence reads were collapsed and filtered to measure the absolute abundance of every unique TCRbeta CDR3 rearrangement. For each sample, productive Simpson clonality was calculated as the square root of Simpson's diversity index over productive rearrangements. Sourced from immuneACCESS, this table was stored by TCRdb with only in-frame sequences that have V and J called. A share of the clones is absent; for the studies checked, an unresolved V gene accounts for under half, and the remainder has no known explanation. The V and J calls and the clone size are those of that table, but D and trimming were determined from the DNA. Within this sample are approximately 300,000 clones, with 90% of them counted one time only. Over 3.5% of the sample is held by the ten biggest clonotypes.

General conclusions and limits of the study: The quantity of clinical and demographic metadata differed by source and by participant and was supplied without curation.

The collaborating institutions used their own protocols to collect whole blood in K2EDTA tubes. For TCRbeta analysis, collaborators shipped samples as frozen whole blood, isolated PBMCs, or DNA extracted from either of those sample types. As concerns this clone: Its antigen is not yet known. No base qualities exist here, and no much larger clone lies one base off it.

CDR1 KGHDR and CDR2 SFDVKD are derived from the germline V gene. Including the terminal cysteine and phenylalanine, the CDR3 comprises 17 residues. Only the CDR3 region is kept as DNA, spanning 51 bases read in frame from base 1. V is clipped by 0 bases and J by 3 bases, and the sequence between their germline boundaries is 16 bases long. Here the chain combines TRBV24-1 and TRBJ1-1; 5 matching bases give a weak D call of TRBD1. The receptor comes from a woman aged 40 to 50 with acute or convalescent COVID-19. Material for sequencing was peripheral blood. The CDR3 region has the sequence CATSDLLRTRGDTEAFF. The nucleotides read TGTGCCACCAGTGATTTGCTAAGGACACGCGGGGACACTGAAGCTTTCTTT.